This T cell receptor (beta chain) was identified in a study of T cells in Graves' hyperthyroidism and ophthalmopathy. The investigators amplified TCR beta CDR3 regions from RNA transcripts. When the TCR CDR3 underwent first-round RT-PCR, the HTBI primer set was used. A single record per CDR3 protein comes from TCRdb applying MiXCR to the multiplex PCR reads. The sample holds about 410,000 distinct CDR3 sequences; over 12% are singletons and the top ten take less than 15%. The CDR3 is 15 residues long. The V end was cut by 2 bases, the J end by 5 bases, with 16 bases between. Germline values: CDR1 SGHRS, CDR2 YFSETQ.

The receptor's source is a man between 18 and 29 years old with Graves' ophthalmopathy. This chain connects TRBV5-1 to TRBJ2-5, with a tentative D call TRBD2 (6 bases). The material sequenced was blood. This CDR3 reads CASSFSERREETQYF. The CDR3 coding sequence is TGCGCCAGCAGCTTTAGTGAGCGGAGGGAGGAGACCCAGTACTTC. The full variable domain, completed using reference TRBV5-1 and TRBJ2-5, is KAGVTQTPRYLIKTRGQQVTLSCSPISGHRSVSWYQQTPGQGLQFLFEYFSETQRNKGNFPGRFSGRQFSNSRSEMNVSTLELGDSALYLCASSFSERREETQYFGPGTRLLVL.